This T cell receptor beta chain was captured in a study of PD-1 blockade in mismatch repair-deficient tumors. Clones were sequenced by immunoSEQ multiplex PCR, and TCRdb holds only the in-frame ones, with some missing. The sample records roughly 120,000 clones, around nine tenths being singletons. Specimen: peripheral blood, collected 70 to 73 weeks after starting pembrolizumab. The TCR originated in an adult with mismatch repair-deficient cancer.

CDR3 region: CASSIHPGTGGSSSYNEQFF. CDR3 DNA: TGCGCCAGCAGCATACATCCCGGGACAGGGGGTTCGAGCTCCTACAATGAGCAGTTCTTC. The chain carries TRBV5-1 and TRBJ2-1, with TRBD1 matching over 11 bases. The V gene end was trimmed by 4 bases and the J gene end by 0 bases; junction bases not matched to a gene: 15. The CDR3 totals 20 residues. Germline CDR1 reads SGHRS; CDR2 reads YFSETQ.